Listed here are 14 T cell receptor beta chains from one sample, sequenced in a study of tumor-infiltrating lymphocytes in oesophageal squamous cell carcinoma. Each CDR3 protein is one row after TCRdb ran MiXCR on the PCR reads. This table holds 15,000 to 25,000 distinct CDR3 sequences, approximately 39% found once. The sample comprised esophageal tumor tissue. All receptors derive from a male donor with esophageal squamous cell carcinoma.

The V call is TRBV7-9, the J call TRBJ2-2; 13 nucleotides align to TRBD2. Trimming took 6 bases from V and 0 from J; bases not matched to a gene: 4. Looked up from germline, CDR1 is SEHNR and CDR2 is FQNEAQ (reference sequence). The CDR3 is 17 amino acids. The CDR3 bases are TGTGCCAGCAGATGGGGACTAGCGGGGTCGAACACCGGGGAGCTGTTTTTT. Translating gives CASRWGLAGSNTGELFF.

This clonotype was seen once. This may stem from a read error, because a much larger clone lies one nucleotide away. The rearrangement uses TRBV7-2 and TRBJ1-5; D possibly corresponds to TRBD1 (5 bases). Germline V gives CDR1 SGHTA, CDR2 FQGNSA. The CDR3 loop spans 12 amino acids. The CDR3 bases are TGTGCCACCAGGGTGGGCAATCAGCCCCAGCAGTTT. Its translation: CATRVGNQPQQF.

This clonotype showed up many times. A much larger clone sits a single nucleotide away, making a read error possible. V usage is TRBV11-3 and J usage is TRBJ2-4; tentative D call: TRBD2 (7 bases). Trimming removed 0 bases at V and 13 bases at J, with 22 bases between. CDR1 SGHNT and CDR2 YENEEA come from the germline V gene. The length of the CDR3 is 16 residues. CDR3 region: CASSLDRAGAWVEQYF. CDR3 coding DNA: TGTGCCAGCAGCTTAGACCGGGCGGGGGCTTGGGTTGAGCAGTACTTC.

This chain connects TRBV11-2 to TRBJ1-1; possibly TRBD1 or TRBD2 for D (6 bases each). The J call may not be correct, given that the DNA end is closer to TRBJ2-3. The CDR3 consists of 15 residues. CDR1 is SGHAT and CDR2 is FQNNGV in the germline V gene. DNA of the CDR3: TGTGCCAGCAGCTTAGTTGGGGGGCGGGAAGATACGCAGTATTTT. Protein sequence: CASSLVGGREDTQYF.

This clonotype was seen many times. A read error may explain this, as a much larger clone is one base away. V gene TRBV7-3 combines with J gene TRBJ2-5; D gene uncertain. With 8 bases removed from V and 11 bases from J, the gap between germline ends came to 24 bases. CDR1 SGHTA and CDR2 FQGTGA come from the germline V gene. This CDR3 has 14 residues. Here the CDR3 reads CASSTTSSYNEQYF. The CDR3 bases are TGTGCCAGCTCCACCACAAGCTCCTACAATGAGCAGTACTTC.

This clonotype was seen at least ten times. The gene calls are TRBV7-9 and TRBJ1-4; 10 bases align to TRBD1. CDR3 length equals 15 residues. Germline V gene data show CDR1 as SEHNR and CDR2 as FQNEAQ (reference sequence). J lost 8 bases, V lost 5 bases, and 8 bases had no gene match. CDR3: CASSARQGAKEKLFF. CDR3 sequence (DNA): TGTGCCAGCAGCGCCAGACAGGGGGCGAAAGAAAAACTGTTTTTT.

With regard to this clonotype: A read error may produce the germline difference seen at one junction end. The rearrangement joins TRBV12-3 or TRBV12-4 to TRBJ1-2; possibly TRBD1 for D (5 bases). The CDR3 totals 11 residues. CDR3 coding DNA: TGTGCCAGCAGTTTTTCGTTCGGGTCAGGGTGG. Translation: CASSFSFGSGW.

This clonotype was counted many times. The chain joins TRBV4-1 to TRBJ1-1, with no clear D. Germline V gene data show CDR1 as MGHRA and CDR2 as YSYEKL. The CDR3 is made up of 16 amino acids. V dropped 0 bases and J dropped 1 base, with 12 bases sitting between them. CDR3 bases: TGCGCCAGCAGCCAAGATCTTGGCACCACGAACACTGAAGCTTTCTTT. Its translation: CASSQDLGTTNTEAFF.

V is TRBV7-2 and J is TRBJ2-5, with TRBD1 identical over 7 bases. The J call may be incorrect, as the DNA end agrees better with TRBJ2-7. The CDR3 runs to 13 residues. Germline V gene lookup returns CDR1 SGHTA and CDR2 FQGNSA. The CDR3 region is CASSLSDRAEQYF. CDR3 DNA: TGTGCCAGCAGTCTCAGCGACAGGGCCGAGCAGTACTTC.

The chain uses TRBV30 and TRBJ2-4; D is unresolved. Germline V CDR1 and CDR2: GTSNPN, SVGIG (reference sequence). There are 21 residues in the CDR3. V lost 1 base and J 0 bases, leaving 28 bases between the germline ends. The CDR3 DNA is TGTGCCTGGAGTGCCTCGCAATCGAGCAGTCCCCAACGGATAGCCAAAAACATTCAGTACTTC. Amino acids: CAWSASQSSSPQRIAKNIQYF. Looking up the rest from reference TRBV30 and TRBJ2-4 gives the full variable domain: SQTIHQWPATLVQPVGSPLSLECTVEGTSNPNLYWYRQAAGRGLQLLFYSVGIGQISSEVPQNLSASRPQDRQFILSSKKLLLSDSGFYLCAWSASQSSSPQRIAKNIQYFGAGTRLSVL.

Ten or more counts support this clonotype. The gene calls are TRBV10-3 and TRBJ2-3, with 11 bases lining up with TRBD2. The germline V gene has CDR1 ENHRY and CDR2 SYGVKD. J gave up 2 bases and V 4 bases, and 11 bases lay outside the gene matches. CDR3 length: 18 amino acids. This chain's CDR3 is CAISVSGTSGLLTDTQYF. The CDR3 coding sequence is TGTGCCATCAGTGTGAGTGGGACTAGCGGACTTCTCACAGATACGCAGTATTTT.

The chain is built from TRBV5-1 and TRBJ1-4; 7 bases fit TRBD1. From germline, CDR1 is SGHRS and CDR2 YFSETQ. The CDR3 is made up of 14 amino acids. With 4 bases clipped from V and 8 bases from J, the junction kept 8 bases outside the gene matches. DNA of the CDR3: TGCGCCAGCAGCCAGACAGGGTTTGGGGAAAAACTGTTTTTT. This encodes CASSQTGFGEKLFF. Supplemented by reference TRBV5-1 and TRBJ1-4, the full variable domain reads KAGVTQTPRYLIKTRGQQVTLSCSPISGHRSVSWYQQTPGQGLQFLFEYFSETQRNKGNFPGRFSGRQFSNSRSEMNVSTLELGDSALYLCASSQTGFGEKLFFGSGTQLSVL.

The J gene is TRBJ2-3, the V gene TRBV20-1; maybe TRBD1 (6 bases). The assigned J gene may be wrong: the sequence end matches TRBJ2-7 better. This CDR3 spans 13 amino acids. Germline loops: CDR1 DFQATT, CDR2 SNEGSKA (reference sequence). The CDR3 sequence: CSAETRQAYEQYF. CDR3 DNA sequence: TGCAGTGCAGAGACCCGACAGGCCTACGAGCAGTACTTC.

In this sample, this clonotype is medium-sized (0.01 to 0.1%). The chain employs TRBV7-2 and TRBJ1-2; D gene unclear. Germline lookup yields CDR1 SGHTA and CDR2 FQGNSA. V shed 2 bases and J shed 4 bases, with 11 bases lying between them. CDR3 size: 14 residues. The CDR3 loop reads CASSLNPSVYGYTF. The CDR3 DNA follows: TGTGCCAGCAGCTTAAACCCATCAGTCTATGGCTACACCTTC.